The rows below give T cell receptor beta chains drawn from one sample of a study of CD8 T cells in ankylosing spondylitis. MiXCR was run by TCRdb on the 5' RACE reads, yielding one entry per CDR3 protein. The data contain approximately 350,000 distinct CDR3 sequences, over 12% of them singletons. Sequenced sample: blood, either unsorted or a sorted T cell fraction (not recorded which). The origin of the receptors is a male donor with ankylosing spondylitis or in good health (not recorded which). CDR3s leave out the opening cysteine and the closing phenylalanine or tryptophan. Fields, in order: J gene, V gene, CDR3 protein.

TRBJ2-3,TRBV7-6,ASSLGAEYTDTQY
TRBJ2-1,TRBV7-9,ASETGTILTGQF
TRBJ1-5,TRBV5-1,ASSPGEGHYQPQH
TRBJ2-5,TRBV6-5,ASTHQETQY
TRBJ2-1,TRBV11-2,ASSLAGGASEQF
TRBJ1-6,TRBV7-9,ASSPDRVLGLPLH
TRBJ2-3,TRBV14,ASSHVTTPSTDTQY
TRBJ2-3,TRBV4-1,ASSGGYSQGSDTQY
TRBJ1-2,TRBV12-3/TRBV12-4,ASSPFSGTGHYGYT
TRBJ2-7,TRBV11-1,ASSPMERGEQY
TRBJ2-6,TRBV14,ASSQGSGANVLT
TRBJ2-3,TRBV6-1,ASSPGTSGGPTDTQY
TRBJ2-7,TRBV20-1,SASTGTSYEQY
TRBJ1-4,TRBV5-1,ASMLGGTNEKLF
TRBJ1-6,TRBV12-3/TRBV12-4,ASSLPGGTYNSPLH
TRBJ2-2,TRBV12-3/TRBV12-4,ASSPQGLGTGELF
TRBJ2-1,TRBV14,ASSRGPDGLEF
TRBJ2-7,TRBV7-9,ASSLQGPLYEQY
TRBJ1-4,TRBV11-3,ASSFTGELNEKLF
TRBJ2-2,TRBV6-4,ARSEGAGIPGELF
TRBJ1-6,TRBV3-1,ASSPLGDNSPLH
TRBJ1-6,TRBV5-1,ASSLGAFSYNSPLH
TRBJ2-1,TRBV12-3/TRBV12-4,ASSHTSPYNEQF
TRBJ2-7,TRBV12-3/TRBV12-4,ASSLVGGRSYEQY
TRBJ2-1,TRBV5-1,ASNAASSYNEQF
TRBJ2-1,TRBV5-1,ASSLAGAGGGYNEQF
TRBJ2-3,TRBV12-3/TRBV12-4,ASSMLAGTLNTQY
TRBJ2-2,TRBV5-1,ASSDTGGFTGELF
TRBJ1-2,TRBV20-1,SARRGDGYT
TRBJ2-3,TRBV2,ASSLRGGGTDTQY
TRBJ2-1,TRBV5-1,ASSLAGGGGYNEQF
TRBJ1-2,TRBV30,AWSQASGGYT
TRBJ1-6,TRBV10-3,AIRRQGNNSPLH
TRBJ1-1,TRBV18,ASSPLYGQGYTEAF
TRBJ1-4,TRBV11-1,ASSSQRSGGEKLF
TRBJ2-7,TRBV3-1,ASSQKANEQY
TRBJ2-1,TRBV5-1,ASSSGTSGDFNEQF
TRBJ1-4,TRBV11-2,ASSPIGGAWEKLF
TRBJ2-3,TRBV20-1,SARDMRLAGTLTDTQY
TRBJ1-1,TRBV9,ASRRVAGSLNTEAF